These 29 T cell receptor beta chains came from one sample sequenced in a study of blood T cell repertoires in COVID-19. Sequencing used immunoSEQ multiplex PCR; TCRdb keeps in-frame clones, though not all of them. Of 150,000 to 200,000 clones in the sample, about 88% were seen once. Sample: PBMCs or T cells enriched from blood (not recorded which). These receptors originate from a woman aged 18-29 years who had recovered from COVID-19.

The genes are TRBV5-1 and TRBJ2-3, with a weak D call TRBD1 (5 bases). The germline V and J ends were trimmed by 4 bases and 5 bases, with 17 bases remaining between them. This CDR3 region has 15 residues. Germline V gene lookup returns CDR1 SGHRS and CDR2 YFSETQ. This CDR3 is CASSRTTKGQDTQYF. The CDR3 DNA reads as TGCGCCAGCAGCCGAACCACGAAAGGACAAGATACGCAGTATTTT.

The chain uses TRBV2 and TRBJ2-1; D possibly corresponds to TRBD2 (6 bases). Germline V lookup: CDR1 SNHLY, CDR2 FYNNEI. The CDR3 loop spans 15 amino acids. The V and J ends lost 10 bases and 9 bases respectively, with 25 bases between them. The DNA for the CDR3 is TGTGCCACCCTACCCAGTACTGATCCGCGGGGTGAGCAGTTCTTC. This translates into CATLPSTDPRGEQFF. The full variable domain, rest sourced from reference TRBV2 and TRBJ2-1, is EPEVTQTPSHQVTQMGQEVILRCVPISNHLYFYWYRQILGQKVEFLVSFYNNEISEKSEIFDDQFSVERPDGSNFTLKIRSTKLEDSAMYFCATLPSTDPRGEQFFGPGTRLTVL.

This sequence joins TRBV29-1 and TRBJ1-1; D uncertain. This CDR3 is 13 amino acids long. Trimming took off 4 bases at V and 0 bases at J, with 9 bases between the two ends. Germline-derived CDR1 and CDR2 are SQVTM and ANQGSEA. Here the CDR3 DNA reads TGCAGCGTTGGAGGTCGGATGAACACTGAAGCTTTCTTT. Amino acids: CSVGGRMNTEAFF.

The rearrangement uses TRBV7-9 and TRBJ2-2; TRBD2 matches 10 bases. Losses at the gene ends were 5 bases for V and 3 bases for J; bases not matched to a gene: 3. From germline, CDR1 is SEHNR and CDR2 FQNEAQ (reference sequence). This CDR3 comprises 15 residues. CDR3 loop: CASSGLAADTGELFF. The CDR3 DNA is TGTGCCAGCAGCGGACTAGCGGCCGACACCGGGGAGCTGTTTTTT.

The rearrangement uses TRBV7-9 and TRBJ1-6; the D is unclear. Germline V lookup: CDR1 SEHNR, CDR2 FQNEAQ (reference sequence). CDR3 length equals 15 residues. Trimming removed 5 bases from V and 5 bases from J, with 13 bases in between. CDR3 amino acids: CASSPSSQNNSPLHF. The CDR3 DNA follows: TGTGCCAGCAGCCCTAGCAGCCAAAATAATTCACCCCTCCACTTT.

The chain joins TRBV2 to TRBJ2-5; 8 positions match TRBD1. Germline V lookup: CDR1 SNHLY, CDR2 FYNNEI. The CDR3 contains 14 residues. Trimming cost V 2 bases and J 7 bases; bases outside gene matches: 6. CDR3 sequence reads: CASSELGQARTQYF. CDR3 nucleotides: TGTGCCAGCAGTGAACTGGGACAGGCAAGGACCCAGTACTTC.

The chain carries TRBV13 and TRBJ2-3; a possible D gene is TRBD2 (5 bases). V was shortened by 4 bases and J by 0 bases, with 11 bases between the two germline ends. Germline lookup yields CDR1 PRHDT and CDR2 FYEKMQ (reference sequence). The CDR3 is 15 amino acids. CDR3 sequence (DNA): TGTGCCAGCAGCTCTATGGACTTGAGCACAGATACGCAGTATTTT. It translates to CASSSMDLSTDTQYF.

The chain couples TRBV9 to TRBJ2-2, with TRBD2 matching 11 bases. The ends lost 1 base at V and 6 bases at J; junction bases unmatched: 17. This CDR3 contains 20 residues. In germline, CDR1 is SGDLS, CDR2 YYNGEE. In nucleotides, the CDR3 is TGTGCCAGCAGCGTAAATAGGGGACTAGCGGCCCACTTGGGGCCCGGGGAGCTGTTTTTT. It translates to CASSVNRGLAAHLGPGELFF.

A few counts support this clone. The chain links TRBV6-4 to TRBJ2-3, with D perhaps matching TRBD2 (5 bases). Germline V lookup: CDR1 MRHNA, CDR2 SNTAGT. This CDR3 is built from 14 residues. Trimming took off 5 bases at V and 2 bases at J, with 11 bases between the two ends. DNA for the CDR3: TGTGCCAGCAGTAAAGCCGGGATCACAGATACGCAGTATTTT. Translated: CASSKAGITDTQYF.

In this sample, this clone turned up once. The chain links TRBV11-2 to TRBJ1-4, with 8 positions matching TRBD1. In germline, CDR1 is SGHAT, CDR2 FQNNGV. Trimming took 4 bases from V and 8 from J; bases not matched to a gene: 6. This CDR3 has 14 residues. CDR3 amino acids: CASSSQGVGEKLFF. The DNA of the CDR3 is TGTGCCAGCAGCTCACAGGGGGTGGGAGAAAAACTGTTTTTT.

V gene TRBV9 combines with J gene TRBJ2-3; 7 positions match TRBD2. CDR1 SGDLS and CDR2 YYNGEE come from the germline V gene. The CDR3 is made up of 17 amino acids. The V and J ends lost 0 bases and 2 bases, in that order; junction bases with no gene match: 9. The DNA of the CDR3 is TGTGCCAGCAGCGTAGACCCTAGCGGCCTCCTCACAGATACGCAGTATTTT. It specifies CASSVDPSGLLTDTQYF.

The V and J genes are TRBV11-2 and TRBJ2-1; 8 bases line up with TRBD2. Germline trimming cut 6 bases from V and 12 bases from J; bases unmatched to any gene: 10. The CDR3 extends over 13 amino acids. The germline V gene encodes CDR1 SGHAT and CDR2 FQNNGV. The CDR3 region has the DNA TGTGCCAGCAGACCCACGGGGGGGTTAAGGCAGTTCTTC. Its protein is CASRPTGGLRQFF.

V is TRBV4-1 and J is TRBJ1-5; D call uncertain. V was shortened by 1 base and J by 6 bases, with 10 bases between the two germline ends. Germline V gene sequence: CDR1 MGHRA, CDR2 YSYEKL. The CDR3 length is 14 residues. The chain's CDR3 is CASSQVPRSQPQHF. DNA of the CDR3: TGCGCCAGCAGCCAAGTCCCTAGGAGTCAGCCCCAGCATTTT.

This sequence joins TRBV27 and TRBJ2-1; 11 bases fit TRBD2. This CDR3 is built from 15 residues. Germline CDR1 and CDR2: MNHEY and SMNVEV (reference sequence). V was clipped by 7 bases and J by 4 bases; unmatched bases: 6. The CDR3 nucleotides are TGTGCCAGCACCACCGGGACTAGCGGATACAATGAGCAGTTCTTC. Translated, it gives CASTTGTSGYNEQFF.

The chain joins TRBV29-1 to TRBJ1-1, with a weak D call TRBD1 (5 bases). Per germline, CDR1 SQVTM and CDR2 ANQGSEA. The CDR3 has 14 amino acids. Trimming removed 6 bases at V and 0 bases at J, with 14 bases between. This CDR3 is CSVDRLPMNTEAFF. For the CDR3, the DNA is TGCAGCGTCGACAGACTGCCCATGAACACTGAAGCTTTCTTT.

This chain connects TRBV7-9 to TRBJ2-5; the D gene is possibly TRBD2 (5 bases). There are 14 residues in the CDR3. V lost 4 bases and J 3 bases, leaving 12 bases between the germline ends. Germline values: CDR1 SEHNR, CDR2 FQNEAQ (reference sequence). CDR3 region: CASSSWGSEETQYF. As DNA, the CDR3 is TGTGCCAGCAGCTCCTGGGGTAGCGAAGAGACCCAGTACTTC.

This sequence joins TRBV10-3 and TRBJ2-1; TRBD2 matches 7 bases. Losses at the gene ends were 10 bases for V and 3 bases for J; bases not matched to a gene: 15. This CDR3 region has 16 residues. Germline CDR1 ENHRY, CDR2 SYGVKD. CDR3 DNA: TGTGCCACCGACCCTGGCGGGAGAGGTGGCTACAATGAGCAGTTCTTC. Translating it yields CATDPGGRGGYNEQFF.

The CDR3 region is CASSRLAGERTGELFF. The CDR3 region has the DNA TGTGCCAGTAGTAGGTTAGCGGGAGAAAGAACCGGGGAGCTGTTTTTT. The rearrangement joins TRBV19 to TRBJ2-2, with TRBD2 matching over 9 bases. Germline V lookup: CDR1 LNHDA, CDR2 SQIVND (reference sequence). The J segment lost 5 bases and the V segment lost 4 bases, leaving 8 bases of the junction unmatched. The CDR3 consists of 16 residues.

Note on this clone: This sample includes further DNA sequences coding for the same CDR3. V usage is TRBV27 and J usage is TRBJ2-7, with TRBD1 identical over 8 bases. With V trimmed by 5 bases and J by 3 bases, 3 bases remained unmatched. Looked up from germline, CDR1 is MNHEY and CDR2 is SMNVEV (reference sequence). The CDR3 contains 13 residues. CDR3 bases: TGTGCCAGCAGTAGAACAGGGGGCTACGAGCAGTACTTC. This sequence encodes CASSRTGGYEQYF.

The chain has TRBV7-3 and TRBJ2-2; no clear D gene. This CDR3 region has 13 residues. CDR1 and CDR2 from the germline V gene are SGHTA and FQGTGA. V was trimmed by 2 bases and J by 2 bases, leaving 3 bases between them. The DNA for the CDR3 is TGTGCCAGCAGCTTATCTAACACCGGGGAGCTGTTTTTT. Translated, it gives CASSLSNTGELFF.

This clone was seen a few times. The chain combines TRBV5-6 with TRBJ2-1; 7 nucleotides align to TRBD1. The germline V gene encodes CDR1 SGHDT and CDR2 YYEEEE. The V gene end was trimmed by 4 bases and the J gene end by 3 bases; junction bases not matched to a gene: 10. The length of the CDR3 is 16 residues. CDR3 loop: CASSPSTGSFYNEQFF. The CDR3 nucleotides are TGTGCCAGCAGCCCTTCGACAGGGTCATTCTACAATGAGCAGTTCTTC.

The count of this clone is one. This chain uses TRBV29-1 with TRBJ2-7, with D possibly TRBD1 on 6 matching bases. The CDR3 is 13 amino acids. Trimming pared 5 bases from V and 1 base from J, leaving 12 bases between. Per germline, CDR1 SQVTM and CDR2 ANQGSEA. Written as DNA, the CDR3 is TGCAGCGTTTCTAACAGGGTATCCTACGAGCAGTACTTC. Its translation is CSVSNRVSYEQYF.

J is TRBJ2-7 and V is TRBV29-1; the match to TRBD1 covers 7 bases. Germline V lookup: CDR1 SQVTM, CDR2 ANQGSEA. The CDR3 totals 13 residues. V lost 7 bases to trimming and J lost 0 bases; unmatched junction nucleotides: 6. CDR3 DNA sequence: TGCAGCGGAGGGGACAGTAGCTCCTACGAGCAGTACTTC. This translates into CSGGDSSSYEQYF.

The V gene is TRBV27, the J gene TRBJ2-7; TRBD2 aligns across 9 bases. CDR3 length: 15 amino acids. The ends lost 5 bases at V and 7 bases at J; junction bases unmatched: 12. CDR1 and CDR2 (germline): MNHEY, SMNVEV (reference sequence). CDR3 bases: TGTGCCAGCAGTGCTCACGTGCGGGGGGGTAGTGAGCAGTACTTC. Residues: CASSAHVRGGSEQYF.

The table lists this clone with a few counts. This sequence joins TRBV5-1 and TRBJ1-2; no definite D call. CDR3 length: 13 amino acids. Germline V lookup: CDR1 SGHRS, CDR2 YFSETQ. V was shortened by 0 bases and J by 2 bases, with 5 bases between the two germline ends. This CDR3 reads CASSLDTNYGYTF. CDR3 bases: TGCGCCAGCAGCTTGGACACCAACTATGGCTACACCTTC.

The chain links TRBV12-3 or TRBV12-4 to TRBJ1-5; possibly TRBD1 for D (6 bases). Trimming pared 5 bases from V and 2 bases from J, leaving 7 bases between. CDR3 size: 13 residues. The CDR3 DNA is TGTGCCAGCAGTCGACAGGGCAATCAGCCCCAGCATTTT. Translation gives CASSRQGNQPQHF.

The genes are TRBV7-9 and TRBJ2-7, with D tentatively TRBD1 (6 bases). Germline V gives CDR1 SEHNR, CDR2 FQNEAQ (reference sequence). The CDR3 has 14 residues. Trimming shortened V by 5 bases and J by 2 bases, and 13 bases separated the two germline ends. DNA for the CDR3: TGTGCCAGCAGCCGGACAGACCAGGCCTACGAGCAGTACTTC. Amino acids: CASSRTDQAYEQYF. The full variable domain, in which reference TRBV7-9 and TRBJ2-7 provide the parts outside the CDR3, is DTGVSQNPRHKITKRGQNVTFRCDPISEHNRLYWYRQTLGQGPEFLTYFQNEAQLEKSRLLSDRFSAERPKGSFSTLEIQRTEQGDSAMYLCASSRTDQAYEQYFGPGTRLTVT.

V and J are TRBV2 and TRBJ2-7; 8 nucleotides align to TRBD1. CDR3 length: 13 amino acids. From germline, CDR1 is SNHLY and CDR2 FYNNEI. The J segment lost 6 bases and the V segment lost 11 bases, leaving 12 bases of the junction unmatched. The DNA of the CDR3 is TGTGCCGGATCTGAGGACAGGGCGCGCGAGCAGTACTTC. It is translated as CAGSEDRAREQYF.

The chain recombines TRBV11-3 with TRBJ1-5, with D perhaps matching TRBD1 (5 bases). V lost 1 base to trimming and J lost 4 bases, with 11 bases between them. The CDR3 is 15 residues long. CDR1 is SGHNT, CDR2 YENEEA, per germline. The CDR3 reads CASSLGRVANQPQHF. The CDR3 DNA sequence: TGTGCCAGCAGCTTAGGCAGGGTCGCGAATCAGCCCCAGCATTTT.